This passage covers 30 T cell receptor beta chains from one sample sequenced in a study of blood T cells in healthy people across ages. For the second PCR, which ran for about 7 to 12 cycles, a sample-barcoded 5' primer and a J-beta primer mix were used. TCRdb redid the calling of the 5' RACE reads with MiXCR, one entry per CDR3 protein. The sample has approximately 850,000 distinct CDR3 sequences, roughly 60% seen once. The sample was blood. Receptors originate from a man aged 25 to 40 in good health.

The chain uses TRBV7-9 and TRBJ2-4, with no clear D. V shed 5 bases and J shed 7 bases, with 15 bases lying between them. CDR1 SEHNR and CDR2 FQNEAQ come from the germline V gene (reference sequence). CDR3 length equals 14 residues. The CDR3 DNA sequence: TGTGCCAGCAGCATAAATCAGGAAGGGAACATTCAGTACTTC. Translating gives CASSINQEGNIQYF. Full variable domain (missing parts from reference TRBV7-9 and TRBJ2-4): DTGVSQNPRHKITKRGQNVTFRCDPISEHNRLYWYRQTLGQGPEFLTYFQNEAQLEKSRLLSDRFSAERPKGSFSTLEIQRTEQGDSAMYLCASSINQEGNIQYFGAGTRLSVL.

The rearrangement links TRBV3-1 to TRBJ1-2; TRBD1 might be the D (5 bases). V lost 4 bases and J lost 6, with 21 bases in between. The CDR3 spans 16 residues. CDR1 is LGHDT, CDR2 YNNKEL, per germline (reference sequence). The CDR3 DNA reads TGTGCCAGCAGCCTGTGGGGGGGGGAAGGATCGGATGGCTACACCTTC. Translated: CASSLWGGEGSDGYTF.

The table lists this clonotype with a count of one. A much larger clone differs by one base, so this may be a read error. The chain links TRBV7-7 to TRBJ2-5; TRBD1 matches at 7 bases. The CDR3 is 13 residues long. Trimming cost V 4 bases and J 4 bases; bases outside gene matches: 3. Germline CDR1 is SSHAT and CDR2 is FNYEAQ (reference sequence). This CDR3 is CASSSDRAETQYF. In nucleotides, the CDR3 is TGTGCCAGCAGCTCTGACAGGGCAGAGACCCAGTACTTC.

The sample holds a few counts of this clonotype. The chain employs TRBV18 and TRBJ1-2, with a tentative D call TRBD1 (5 bases). The CDR3 spans 15 residues. CDR1 is KGHSH and CDR2 is LQKENI in the germline V gene. The V gene lost 1 base and the J gene lost 8 bases, with 17 bases spanning the gap. The CDR3 is CASSPQGTRPLGYTF. CDR3 DNA: TGTGCCAGCTCACCACAAGGGACGAGACCGCTGGGCTACACCTTC. Drawing the rest from reference TRBV18 and TRBJ1-2, the complete variable domain is NAGVMQNPRHLVRRRGQEARLRCSPMKGHSHVYWYRQLPEEGLKFMVYLQKENIIDESGMPKERFSAEFPKEGPSILRIQQVVRGDSAAYFCASSPQGTRPLGYTFGSGTRLTVV.

This clonotype was detected only a few times. The rearrangement joins TRBV6-2 or TRBV6-3 to TRBJ2-5, with a possible D match to TRBD2 (5 bases). Trimming pared 2 bases from V and 3 bases from J, leaving 16 bases between. The germline CDR1 and CDR2 sequences are MNHEY and SVGEGT. CDR3 length equals 16 residues. The CDR3 loop reads CASSYLPGLAKETQYF. CDR3 coding DNA: TGTGCCAGCAGTTACCTACCGGGATTAGCAAAAGAGACCCAGTACTTC.

The CDR3 nucleotides read TGCAGTGCTAGCCCGACTAGTTTCTACGAGCAGTACTTC. Its protein product is CSASPTSFYEQYF. The genes are TRBV20-1 and TRBJ2-7, with a possible D match to TRBD2 (6 bases). V was pared by 3 bases and J by 3 bases, with 12 bases between. Germline V gene sequence: CDR1 DFQATT, CDR2 SNEGSKA (reference sequence). CDR3 length equals 13 residues.

This rearrangement joins TRBV20-1 to TRBJ2-1, with 8 nucleotides matching TRBD2. Germline CDR1 is DFQATT and CDR2 is SNEGSKA (reference sequence). The J segment lost 4 bases and the V segment lost 0 bases, leaving 2 bases of the junction unmatched. This CDR3 has 14 residues. Here the CDR3 reads CSAREREAYNEQFF. CDR3 nucleotide sequence: TGCAGTGCTAGAGAGCGGGAGGCTTACAATGAGCAGTTCTTC.

V usage is TRBV6-7 and J usage is TRBJ2-1; TRBD1 matches 8 bases. TRBV6-7 is an open reading frame, and its role is uncertain. This CDR3 is 17 amino acids long. J was trimmed by 8 bases and V by 2 bases; bases with no gene match: 14. The CDR3 region is CASSYEPRTGLFDEQFF. The CDR3 region has the DNA TGTGCCAGCAGTTACGAACCCCGGACAGGGCTCTTCGATGAGCAGTTCTTC.

V and J are TRBV20-1 and TRBJ2-1, with 7 bases matching TRBD2. After removal of 1 base from V and 0 bases from J, the junction contained 6 bases not matched to a gene. The CDR3 is made up of 16 amino acids. CDR1 DFQATT and CDR2 SNEGSKA come from the germline V gene (reference sequence). CDR3 bases: TGCAGTGCTAGAGTTCTAGCGGCGAGCTCCTACAATGAGCAGTTCTTC. Its protein is CSARVLAASSYNEQFF.

For the CDR3, the DNA is TGTGCCAGCAGCCTGACAGGGGGCGCGGTGGGCAATGAGCAGTTCTTC. Translating gives CASSLTGGAVGNEQFF. This chain links TRBV5-4 with TRBJ2-1; 10 bases fit TRBD1. The germline CDR1 and CDR2 sequences are SGHNT and YYREEE (reference sequence). CDR3 size: 16 residues. V trimming: 4 bases; J trimming: 6 bases; junction bases outside the gene matches: 10.

CDR3 sequence: CASSETRGSPQNTEAFF. CDR3 DNA: TGTGCCAGCAGTGAAACCCGTGGGAGCCCTCAGAACACTGAAGCTTTCTTT. This sequence joins TRBV6-1 and TRBJ1-1; D not certain. This CDR3 is 17 amino acids long. V lost 2 bases, J lost 1 base, and 17 bases lay in between. Germline-derived CDR1 and CDR2 are MNHNS and SASEGT.

The chain is built from TRBV3-1 and TRBJ2-1; 12 nucleotides match TRBD2. Germline V lookup: CDR1 LGHDT, CDR2 YNNKEL (reference sequence). This CDR3 is built from 13 residues. V shed 6 bases, J shed 9 bases, and the junction held 3 bases outside the gene matches. The CDR3 spells CASRRTSGTEQFF. The CDR3 DNA follows: TGTGCCAGCAGACGGACTAGCGGGACTGAGCAGTTCTTC.

This clonotype was counted only a few times. V is TRBV20-1 and J is TRBJ2-1; D gene ambiguous. V was cut by 2 bases and J by 5 bases, with 4 bases left in between. The CDR3 runs to 11 residues. From germline, CDR1 is DFQATT and CDR2 SNEGSKA (reference sequence). Written as DNA, the CDR3 is TGCAGTGCTAGACACAACAATGAGCAGTTCTTC. Its translation is CSARHNNEQFF.

This clonotype was found a few times. This sequence joins TRBV4-2 and TRBJ2-1; TRBD2 matches at 13 bases. Germline CDR1 and CDR2: LGHNA and YNFKEQ. V shed 8 bases and J 7 bases; nucleotides not matched to a gene: 11. This CDR3 region has 16 residues. The CDR3 region has the DNA TGTGCCAGCGGATCCCTCGGACTAGCGGGGGAAAATGAGCAGTTCTTC. Translated: CASGSLGLAGENEQFF.

This clonotype has only a few counts. V and J are TRBV27 and TRBJ2-1; 11 positions agree with TRBD2. Unmatched junction bases numbered 12, after V lost 5 bases and J lost 9 bases. This CDR3 is 16 amino acids long. Germline loops: CDR1 MNHEY, CDR2 SMNVEV (reference sequence). The CDR3, as DNA: TGTGCCAGCAGTCCCCGACTAGCGGGGTCGAAAGGTGAGCAGTTCTTC. Protein sequence: CASSPRLAGSKGEQFF.

The V and J genes are TRBV29-1 and TRBJ1-2, with D perhaps matching TRBD1 (6 bases). The V gene's germline CDR1 is SQVTM and CDR2 ANQGSEA. CDR3 length equals 13 residues. The CDR3 sequence is CRSSGGDLYGYTF. CDR3 bases: TGCAGAAGCTCGGGGGGCGACCTGTACGGCTACACCTTC.

The chain carries TRBV4-2 and TRBJ1-2, with D perhaps TRBD1 (5 bases). With 6 bases removed from V and 4 bases from J, the gap between germline ends came to 15 bases. The CDR3 has 14 amino acids. Germline V gene lookup returns CDR1 LGHNA and CDR2 YNFKEQ. CDR3 residues: CASSPDQGTYGYTF. The DNA for the CDR3 is TGTGCCAGCAGTCCAGACCAAGGGACCTATGGCTACACCTTC.

This clonotype was seen a single time. V is TRBV6-2 or TRBV6-3 and J is TRBJ2-5; D remains unclear. Deletions cut 0 bases from V and 11 bases from J, with 13 bases between. The V gene's germline CDR1 is MNHEY and CDR2 SVGEGT. This CDR3 comprises 13 residues. Here the CDR3 reads CASSYSWVIGQYF. The CDR3 DNA follows: TGTGCCAGCAGTTACTCCTGGGTCATTGGGCAGTACTTC.

This chain connects TRBV4-3 to TRBJ2-7; 11 bases map to TRBD2. Germline CDR1 and CDR2: LGHNA and YSLEER. J lost 5 bases, V lost 4 bases, and 10 bases had no gene match. The CDR3 length is 16 residues. The CDR3 spells CASSLQLAGAAHEQYF. The CDR3 DNA reads as TGCGCCAGCAGCCTTCAACTAGCGGGGGCGGCCCACGAGCAGTACTTC.

The chain uses TRBV25-1 and TRBJ1-2; no clear D. V lost 2 bases to trimming and J lost 7 bases, with 11 bases between them. This CDR3 has 13 amino acids. CDR1 and CDR2 (germline): MGHDK, SYGVNS. CDR3 nucleotides: TGTGCCAGCAGTGAAAGGGAACTGAGTGGCTACACCTTC. This encodes CASSERELSGYTF.

The chain joins TRBV25-1 to TRBJ2-5; D unresolved. The closer fit of TRBJ2-7 to the DNA end suggests the J call may be wrong. This CDR3 is built from 14 residues. Germline V gives CDR1 MGHDK, CDR2 SYGVNS. CDR3 in DNA: TGTGCCAGCAGTGAACCGGGCCCTGGCTACGAGCAGTACTTC. Its protein product is CASSEPGPGYEQYF.

The chain employs TRBV2 and TRBJ2-5; 8 bases are shared with TRBD2. Germline CDR1 reads SNHLY; CDR2 reads FYNNEI. V lost 4 bases, J lost 11 bases, and 12 bases stayed unmatched. The length of the CDR3 is 14 residues. Here the CDR3 reads CASSAGGGWNEQYF. The DNA for the CDR3 is TGTGCCAGCAGTGCGGGGGGGGGATGGAATGAGCAGTACTTC.

The V gene is TRBV4-3, the J gene TRBJ2-7; TRBD1 might be the D (6 bases). Looked up from germline, CDR1 is LGHNA and CDR2 is YSLEER. The CDR3 extends over 14 amino acids. Trimming shortened V by 4 bases and J by 4 bases, and 14 bases separated the two germline ends. Here the CDR3 DNA reads TGCGCCAGCAGCCCGGGACACGGTGATTACGAGCAGTACTTC. Protein sequence: CASSPGHGDYEQYF.

J is TRBJ2-7 and V is TRBV24-1; D uncertain. The J call is in doubt because the DNA end fits TRBJ2-5 better. The CDR3 extends over 15 amino acids. Germline V gene lookup returns CDR1 KGHDR and CDR2 SFDVKD. This CDR3 is CATSDVSRSYETQYF. The CDR3 region has the DNA TGTGCCACCAGTGATGTTAGTCGAAGCTACGAGACCCAGTACTTC.

This chain uses TRBV20-1 with TRBJ2-1; no clear D gene. Trimming removed 0 bases at V and 6 bases at J, with 9 bases between. Germline assignment: CDR1 DFQATT and CDR2 SNEGSKA (reference sequence). The CDR3 loop spans 13 amino acids. CDR3 coding DNA: TGCAGTGCTAGAGATCTGACATTCAATGAGCAGTTCTTC. Protein sequence: CSARDLTFNEQFF.

V is TRBV12-3 or TRBV12-4 and J is TRBJ2-1, with a possible D match to TRBD2 (5 bases). This CDR3 is built from 11 residues. V lost 3 bases, J lost 12 bases, and 9 bases lay in between. CDR3 nucleotides: TGTGCCAGCAGTTTCGGGGTGGGGCAGTTCTTC. Its translation: CASSFGVGQFF.

This clonotype turned up a few times. This chain connects TRBV6-1 to TRBJ2-7; D uncertain. CDR1 and CDR2 (germline): MNHNS, SASEGT. V was clipped by 3 bases and J by 4 bases, with 7 bases between them. The CDR3 sequence is 12 residues long. CDR3 protein: CASSDGRYEQYF. In nucleotides, the CDR3 is TGTGCCAGCAGTGATGGCAGATACGAGCAGTACTTC.

This rearrangement joins TRBV7-2 to TRBJ2-7; D gene uncertain. V was shortened by 5 bases and J by 2 bases, with 13 bases between the two germline ends. The CDR3 is 14 amino acids. Germline V lookup: CDR1 SGHTA, CDR2 FQGNSA. CDR3 bases: TGTGCCAGCAGCCCATCCGCGCCAGCCTACGAGCAGTACTTC. Translated: CASSPSAPAYEQYF.

The chain uses TRBV12-3 or TRBV12-4 and TRBJ2-7; 7 nucleotides line up with TRBD2. This CDR3 has 14 residues. The V and J ends lost 3 bases and 12 bases, in that order; junction bases with no gene match: 14. In DNA, the CDR3 is TGTGCCAGCAGTTTTAGATCTAGCGGCGACGTCCCGTACTTC. Translation gives CASSFRSSGDVPYF.

This sequence joins TRBV10-3 and TRBJ2-1; no firm D call. This CDR3 comprises 13 residues. Trimming removed 0 bases from V and 12 bases from J, with 12 bases in between. Germline V lookup: CDR1 ENHRY, CDR2 SYGVKD. The CDR3 sequence is CAISESVGYGQFF. CDR3 DNA: TGTGCCATCAGTGAGTCTGTTGGATACGGGCAGTTCTTC.